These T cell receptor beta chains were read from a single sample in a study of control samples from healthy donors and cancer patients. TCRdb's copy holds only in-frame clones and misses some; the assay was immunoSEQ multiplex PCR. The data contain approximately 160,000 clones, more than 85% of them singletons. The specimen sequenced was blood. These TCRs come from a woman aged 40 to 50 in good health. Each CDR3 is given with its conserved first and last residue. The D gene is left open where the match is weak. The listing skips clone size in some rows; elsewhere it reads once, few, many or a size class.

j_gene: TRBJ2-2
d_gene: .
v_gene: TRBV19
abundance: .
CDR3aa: CASSRGYGTGELFF
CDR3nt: TGTGCCAGTAGTAGGGGGTATGGGACCGGGGAGCTGTTTTTT

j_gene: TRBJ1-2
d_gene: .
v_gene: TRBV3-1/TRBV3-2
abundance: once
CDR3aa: CASSQEWDNYGYTF
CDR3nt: TGTGCCAGCAGCCAAGAATGGGACAACTATGGCTACACCTTC

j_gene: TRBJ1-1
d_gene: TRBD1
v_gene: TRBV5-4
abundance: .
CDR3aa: CASSRPGTGSRPEAFF
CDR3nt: TGTGCCAGCAGCCGTCCCGGGACAGGTTCGAGGCCTGAAGCTTTCTTT

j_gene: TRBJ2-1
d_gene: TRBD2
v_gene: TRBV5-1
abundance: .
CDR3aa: CASSPGLAYNEQFF
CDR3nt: TGCGCCAGCAGCCCGGGACTAGCTTACAATGAGCAGTTCTTC

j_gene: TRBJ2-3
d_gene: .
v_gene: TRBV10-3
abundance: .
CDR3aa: CATGMGSGDTQYF
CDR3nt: TGTGCCACTGGGATGGGCTCGGGAGATACGCAGTATTTT

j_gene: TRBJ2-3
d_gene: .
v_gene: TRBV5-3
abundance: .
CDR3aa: CARRRGTQYF
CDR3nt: TGTGCCAGAAGGCGCGGTACGCAGTATTTT

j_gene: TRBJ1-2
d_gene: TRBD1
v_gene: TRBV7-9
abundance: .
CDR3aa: CASSLTGGDLIYGYTF
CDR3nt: TGTGCCAGCAGCCTGACAGGGGGCGATTTGATCTATGGCTACACCTTC

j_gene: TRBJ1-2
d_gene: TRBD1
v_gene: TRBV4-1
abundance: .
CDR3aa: CASSHGQGSGGSYGYTF
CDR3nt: TGCGCCAGCAGCCATGGACAGGGGTCCGGGGGTTCCTATGGCTACACCTTC

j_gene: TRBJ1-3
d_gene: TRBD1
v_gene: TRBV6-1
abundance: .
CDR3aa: CASSALPGQGANTIYF
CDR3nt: TGTGCCAGCAGTGCACTCCCGGGACAGGGAGCGAACACCATATATTTT

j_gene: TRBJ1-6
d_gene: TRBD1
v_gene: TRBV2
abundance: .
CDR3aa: CASSNRGDRNTPLHF
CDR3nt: TGTGCCAGCAGTAACCGAGGGGACAGGAATACACCCCTCCACTTT

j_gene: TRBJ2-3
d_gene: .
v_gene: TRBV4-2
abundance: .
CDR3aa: CASSQASESDTQYF
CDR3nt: TGTGCCAGCAGCCAAGCCTCTGAGTCGGATACGCAGTATTTT

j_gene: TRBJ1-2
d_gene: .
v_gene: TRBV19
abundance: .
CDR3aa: CASTGAPRFTYGYTF
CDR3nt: TGTGCCAGTACAGGGGCCCCCCGGTTTACCTATGGCTACACCTTC

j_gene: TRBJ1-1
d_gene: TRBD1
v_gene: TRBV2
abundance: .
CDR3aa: CARVRTGTTEAFF
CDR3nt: TGTGCCAGAGTCAGGACAGGGACCACTGAAGCTTTCTTT

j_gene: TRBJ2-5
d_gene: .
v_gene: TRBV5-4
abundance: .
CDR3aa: CASSYQEQETQYF
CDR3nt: TGTGCCAGCAGCTATCAGGAACAAGAGACCCAGTACTTC

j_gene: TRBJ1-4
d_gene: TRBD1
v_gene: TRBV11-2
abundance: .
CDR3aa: CASSGRQGLEEKLFF
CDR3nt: TGTGCCAGCAGCGGTAGACAGGGGCTGGAGGAAAAACTGTTTTTT

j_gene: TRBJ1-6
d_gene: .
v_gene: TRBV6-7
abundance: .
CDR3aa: CASSYDRGINSPLHF
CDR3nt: TGTGCCAGCAGTTACGATAGGGGAATTAATTCACCCCTCCACTTT

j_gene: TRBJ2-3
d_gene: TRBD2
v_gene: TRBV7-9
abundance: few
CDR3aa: CASSSRYLAGGPTDTQYF
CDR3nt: TGTGCCAGCAGCTCCCGGTATCTAGCGGGGGGGCCGACAGATACGCAGTATTTT

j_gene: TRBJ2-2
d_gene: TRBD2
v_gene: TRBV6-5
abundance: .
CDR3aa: CASSRTSENTGELFF
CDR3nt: TGTGCCAGCAGCAGGACTAGCGAGAACACCGGGGAGCTGTTTTTT

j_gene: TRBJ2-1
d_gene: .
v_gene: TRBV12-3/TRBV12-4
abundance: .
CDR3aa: CATTGDRFEQFF
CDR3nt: TGTGCCACAACGGGAGACAGGTTTGAGCAGTTCTTC

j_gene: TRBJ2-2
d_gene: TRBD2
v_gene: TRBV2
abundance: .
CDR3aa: CAGEGTENTGELFF
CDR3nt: TGTGCCGGGGAGGGAACAGAGAACACCGGGGAGCTGTTTTTT

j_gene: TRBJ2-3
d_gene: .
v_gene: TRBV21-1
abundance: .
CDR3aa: CASSPWERGVTDTQYF
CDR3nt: TGTGCCAGCAGCCCCTGGGAGAGGGGGGTGACAGATACGCAGTATTTT

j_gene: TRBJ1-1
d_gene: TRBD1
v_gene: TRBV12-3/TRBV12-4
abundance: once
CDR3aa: CASSRDREAFF
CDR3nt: TGTGCCAGCAGCCGGGACAGGGAAGCTTTCTTT

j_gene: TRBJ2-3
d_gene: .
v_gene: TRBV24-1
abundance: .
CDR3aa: CATSDSYMTGSQYF
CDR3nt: TGTGCCACCAGTGATTCCTATATGACAGGATCGCAGTATTTT

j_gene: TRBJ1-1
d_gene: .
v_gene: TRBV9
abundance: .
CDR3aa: CASSIGNQAPVNTEAFF
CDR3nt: TGTGCCAGCAGCATAGGAAACCAAGCTCCGGTGAACACTGAAGCTTTCTTT

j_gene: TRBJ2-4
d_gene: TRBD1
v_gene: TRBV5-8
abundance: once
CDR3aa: CASSAIFLGQGALAKNIQYF
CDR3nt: TGTGCCAGCAGCGCGATTTTCCTAGGACAGGGGGCACTAGCCAAAAACATTCAGTACTTC

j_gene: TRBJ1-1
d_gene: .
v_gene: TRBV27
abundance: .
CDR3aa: CASSANRESTEAFF
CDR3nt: TGTGCCAGCAGTGCCAACAGGGAGTCCACTGAAGCTTTCTTT

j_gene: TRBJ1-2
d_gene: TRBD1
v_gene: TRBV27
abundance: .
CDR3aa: CASSPGQGNYGYTF
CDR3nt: TGTGCCAGCAGTCCAGGACAGGGGAACTATGGCTACACCTTC

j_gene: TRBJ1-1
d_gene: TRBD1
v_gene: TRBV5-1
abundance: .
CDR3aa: CASSPGTGEYYTEAFF
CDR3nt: TGCGCCAGCAGCCCAGGGACAGGAGAGTATTACACTGAAGCTTTCTTT

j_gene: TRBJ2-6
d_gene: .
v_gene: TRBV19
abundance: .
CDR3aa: CASSIDSKSGANVLTF
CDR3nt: TGTGCCAGTAGTATAGACAGTAAGTCAGGGGCCAACGTCCTGACTTTC

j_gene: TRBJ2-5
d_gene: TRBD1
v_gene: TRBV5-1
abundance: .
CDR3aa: CASSPDRVSTAQYF
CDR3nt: TGCGCCAGCAGCCCCGACAGGGTCTCTACGGCCCAGTACTTC

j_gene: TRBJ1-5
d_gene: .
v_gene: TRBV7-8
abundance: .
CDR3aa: CASSSFTWRELGNQPQHF
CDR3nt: TGTGCCAGCAGCTCATTCACCTGGAGGGAGTTGGGCAATCAGCCCCAGCATTTT

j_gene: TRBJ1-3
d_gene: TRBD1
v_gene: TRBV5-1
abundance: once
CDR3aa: CASSPTGQGNTIYF
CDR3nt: TGCGCCAGCAGCCCGACAGGGCAAGGAAACACCATATATTTT

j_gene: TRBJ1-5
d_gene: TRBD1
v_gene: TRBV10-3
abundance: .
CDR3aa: CAISDRQGAGQPQHF
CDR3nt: TGTGCCATCAGTGACCGACAGGGGGCGGGTCAGCCCCAGCATTTT

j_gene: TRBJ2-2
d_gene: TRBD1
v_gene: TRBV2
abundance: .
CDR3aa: CASAGQGSTGELFF
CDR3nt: TGTGCCAGCGCGGGACAGGGGTCCACCGGGGAGCTGTTTTTT

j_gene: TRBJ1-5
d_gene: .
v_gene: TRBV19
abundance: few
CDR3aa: CASSIVSFNQPQHF
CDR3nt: TGTGCCAGTAGTATAGTCAGCTTCAATCAGCCCCAGCATTTT

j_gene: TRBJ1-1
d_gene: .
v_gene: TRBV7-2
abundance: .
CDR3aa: CASSLAPRGSTEAFF
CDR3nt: TGTGCCAGCAGCTTAGCCCCCAGGGGAAGCACTGAAGCTTTCTTT

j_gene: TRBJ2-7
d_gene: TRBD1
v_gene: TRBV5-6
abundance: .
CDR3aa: CASSFGTGRYEQYF
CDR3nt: TGTGCCAGCAGCTTTGGGACAGGGAGGTACGAGCAGTACTTC